Listed below are T cell receptor beta chains from one sample, sequenced in a study of blood T cell repertoires in COVID-19. Profiled with immunoSEQ multiplex PCR; TCRdb holds only in-frame clones, not every one. The table lists about 64,000 clones, roughly 76% of them singletons, with 4% to 5.5% in the top ten. Sequenced sample: peripheral blood. The source of these receptors is a human donor in a cohort sampled during active COVID-19. The CDR3 runs from the conserved cysteine through the conserved F or W. A D gene is named only where the DNA matches it firmly. Where a row states a size, it is once, few, many or the class of an expanded clone; other rows omit it.

cdr3_aa	cdr3_nt	clone_size	v_call	j_call	d_call
CASSQGAPNNEQFF	TGTGCCAGCAGCCAAGGGGCCCCTAACAATGAGCAGTTCTTC	-	TRBV4-2	TRBJ2-1	-
CASSLTGANEQFF	TGTGCCAGCAGTTTAACAGGGGCAAATGAGCAGTTCTTC	-	TRBV28	TRBJ2-1	TRBD1
CASSTGDSYEQYF	TGTGCCAGCAGCACGGGGGACAGTTACGAGCAGTACTTC	once	TRBV5-4	TRBJ2-7	-
CASSEAGQGETQYF	TGTGCCAGCAGTGAAGCGGGACAGGGGGAGACCCAGTACTTC	-	TRBV6-1	TRBJ2-5	TRBD1
CASSEFGTRVNSPLHF	TGTGCCAGCAGTGAATTTGGGACAAGGGTCAATTCACCCCTCCACTTT	-	TRBV6-1	TRBJ1-6	-
CASSRPSGGALADTQYF	TGTGCCAGCAGTAGGCCTAGCGGGGGGGCGTTGGCAGATACGCAGTATTTT	-	TRBV27	TRBJ2-3	TRBD2
CASSKDRGYQGTGELFF	TGTGCCAGTAGTAAGGACAGGGGGTATCAAGGAACCGGGGAGCTGTTTTTT	-	TRBV19	TRBJ2-2	TRBD1
CASSGRDRAPEQYF	TGTGCCAGCAGCGGCCGGGACAGAGCCCCGGAGCAGTACTTC	-	TRBV5-5	TRBJ2-7	TRBD1
CASAPRESDSPLHF	TGCGCCAGCGCCCCTAGAGAGTCGGATTCACCCCTCCACTTT	-	TRBV5-1	TRBJ1-6	-
CASSLLYEQYF	TGTGCCAGCAGCTTACTCTACGAGCAGTACTTC	-	TRBV7-8	TRBJ2-7	-
CASSILGEGNQPQHF	TGTGCCAGTAGTATACTTGGGGAGGGCAATCAGCCCCAGCATTTT	-	TRBV19	TRBJ1-5	-
CASSLVAGTDTQYF	TGTGCCAGCAGTTTAGTAGCGGGCACAGATACGCAGTATTTT	-	TRBV27	TRBJ2-3	-
CASSGRDLQHF	TGTGCCAGTAGTGGGCGGGACCTCCAGCATTTT	-	TRBV19	TRBJ1-5	-
CASSVGSLRNEQFF	TGTGCCAGCAGCGTAGGGAGTTTAAGGAATGAGCAGTTCTTC	few	TRBV9	TRBJ2-1	-
CAWSRGEVNTEAFF	TGTGCCTGGAGCAGGGGGGAAGTGAACACTGAAGCTTTCTTT	few	TRBV30	TRBJ1-1	TRBD1
CASTDQGGYEQYF	TGTGCCAGCACGGACCAGGGGGGCTACGAGCAGTACTTC	few	TRBV6-6	TRBJ2-7	-
CASSQAPTSSGGQQETQYF	TGTGCCAGCAGCCAAGCACCGACCTCTAGCGGGGGCCAACAAGAGACCCAGTACTTC	-	TRBV4-2	TRBJ2-5	TRBD2
CASSQVRVDGANVLTF	TGTGCCAGCAGCCAAGTGAGGGTGGACGGGGCCAACGTCCTGACTTTC	-	TRBV5-5	TRBJ2-6	-
CASSQGGFREQYF	TGTGCCAGCTCGCAGGGGGGATTTCGGGAGCAGTACTTC	-	TRBV18	TRBJ2-7	-
CASSRDRTIMPQHF	TGTGCCAGCAGCCGGGACAGGACCATCATGCCCCAGCATTTT	-	TRBV27	TRBJ1-5	TRBD1
CASSQNTLLEQYF	TGTGCCAGCAGCCAAAACACCCTCCTCGAGCAGTACTTC	-	TRBV3-1/TRBV3-2	TRBJ2-7	-
CASSPEGRRGFEQYF	TGCGCCAGCAGCCCGGAGGGGAGGCGGGGGTTCGAGCAGTACTTC	once	TRBV5-1	TRBJ2-7	TRBD2
CASSPRAAGGADTQYF	TGTGCCAGTAGCCCCCGGGCCGCGGGCGGCGCAGATACGCAGTATTTT	-	TRBV19	TRBJ2-3	-
CASSQSGQGSTQPQHF	TGTGCCAGTAGTCAGTCGGGGCAGGGGTCCACTCAGCCCCAGCATTTT	-	TRBV19	TRBJ1-5	-
CASSVVAGGIQNEQFF	TGTGCCAGCAGCGTAGTGGCGGGAGGAATACAAAATGAGCAGTTCTTC	-	TRBV9	TRBJ2-1	TRBD2
CASSLEAGLRNQPQHF	TGTGCCAGCAGCTTAGAGGCGGGACTTCGCAATCAGCCCCAGCATTTT	-	TRBV11-2	TRBJ1-5	-
CASSLGGGPVDGYTF	TGTGCCAGCAGCTTAGGGGGGGGCCCAGTCGATGGCTACACCTTC	-	TRBV7-2	TRBJ1-2	-
CASSAGGLYEQYF	TGTGCCAGCAGTGCGGGGGGGCTCTACGAGCAGTACTTC	-	TRBV28	TRBJ2-7	TRBD2
CAWSPGQLNEKLFF	TGTGCCTGGAGTCCCGGACAGCTTAATGAAAAACTGTTTTTT	once	TRBV30	TRBJ1-4	-